The present T cell receptor beta chain was sequenced within a study of T cell responses to AZD1222 COVID-19 vaccine. Assay: immunoSEQ multiplex PCR; the TCRdb copy retains only in-frame clones and omits some. The sample contains approximately 100,000 clones, roughly 89% of which appear only once. Trimming left V 1 base short and J 0 bases short, with 6 bases between. CDR3 length: 15 amino acids. Germline assignment: CDR1 SGHVS and CDR2 FQNEAQ. The genes are TRBV7-8 and TRBJ2-2; D gene unclear. The input for sequencing was peripheral blood, taken on day 0 of AZD1222 vaccination. The clonotype was recovered from an adult in good health. The DNA for the CDR3 is TGTGCCAGCAGCTTAGTCTCCGCGAACACCGGGGAGCTGTTTTTT. Translated: CASSLVSANTGELFF.